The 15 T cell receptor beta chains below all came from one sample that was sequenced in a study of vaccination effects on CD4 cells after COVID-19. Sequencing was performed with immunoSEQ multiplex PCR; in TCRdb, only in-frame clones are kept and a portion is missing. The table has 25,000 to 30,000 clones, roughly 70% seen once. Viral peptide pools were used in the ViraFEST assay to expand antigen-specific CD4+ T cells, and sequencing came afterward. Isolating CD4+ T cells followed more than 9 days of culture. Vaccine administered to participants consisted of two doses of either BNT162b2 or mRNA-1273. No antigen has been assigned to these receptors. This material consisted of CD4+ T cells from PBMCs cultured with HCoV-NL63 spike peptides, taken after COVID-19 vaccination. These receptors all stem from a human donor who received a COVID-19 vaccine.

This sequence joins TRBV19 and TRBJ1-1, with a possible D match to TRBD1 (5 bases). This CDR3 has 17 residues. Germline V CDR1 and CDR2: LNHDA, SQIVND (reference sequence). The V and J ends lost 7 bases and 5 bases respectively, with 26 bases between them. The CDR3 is CASTRERGGGRRTEAFF. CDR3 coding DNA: TGTGCCAGTACCCGTGAAAGGGGCGGGGGTAGGCGGACTGAAGCTTTCTTT.

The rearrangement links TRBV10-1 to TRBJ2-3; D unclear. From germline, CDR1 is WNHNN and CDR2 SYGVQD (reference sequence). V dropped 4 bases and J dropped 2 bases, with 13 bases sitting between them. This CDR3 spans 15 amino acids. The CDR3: CASSVGLQPTDTQYF. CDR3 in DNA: TGCGCCAGCAGTGTCGGTCTGCAGCCCACAGATACGCAGTATTTT.

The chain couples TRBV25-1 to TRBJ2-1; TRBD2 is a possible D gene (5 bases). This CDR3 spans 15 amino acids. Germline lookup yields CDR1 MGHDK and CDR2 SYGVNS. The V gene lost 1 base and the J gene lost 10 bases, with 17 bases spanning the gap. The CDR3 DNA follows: TGTGCCAGCAGTGAATTTTTTCGGACTTCTTCAGAGCAGTTCTTC. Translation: CASSEFFRTSSEQFF.

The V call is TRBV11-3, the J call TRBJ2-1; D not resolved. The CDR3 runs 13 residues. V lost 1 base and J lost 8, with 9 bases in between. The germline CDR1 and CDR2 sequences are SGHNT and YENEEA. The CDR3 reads CASSLVGRHEQFF. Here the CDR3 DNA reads TGTGCCAGCAGCTTAGTTGGCCGGCATGAGCAGTTCTTC.

The CDR3 loop is CATSRDSETQYF. CDR3 DNA: TGTGCCACCAGCAGAGATTCAGAGACCCAGTACTTC. The chain joins TRBV15 to TRBJ2-5; D call uncertain. The V gene lost 0 bases and the J gene lost 4 bases, with 3 bases spanning the gap. The CDR3 extends over 12 amino acids. Germline V lookup: CDR1 LNHNV, CDR2 YYDKDF (reference sequence).

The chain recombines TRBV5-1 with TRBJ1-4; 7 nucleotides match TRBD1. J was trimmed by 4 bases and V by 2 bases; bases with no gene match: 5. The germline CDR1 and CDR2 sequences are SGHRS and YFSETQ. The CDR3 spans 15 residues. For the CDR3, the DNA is TGCGCCAGCAGCTTAAACAGGGGAGTTAATGAAAAACTGTTTTTT. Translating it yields CASSLNRGVNEKLFF.

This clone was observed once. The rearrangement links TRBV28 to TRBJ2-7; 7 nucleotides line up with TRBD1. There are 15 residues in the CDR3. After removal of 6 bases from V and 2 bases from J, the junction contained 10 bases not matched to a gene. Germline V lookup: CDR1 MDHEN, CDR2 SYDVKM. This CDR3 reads CASRDGQVNPYEQYF. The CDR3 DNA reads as TGTGCCAGCAGGGACGGACAGGTCAACCCCTACGAGCAGTACTTC.

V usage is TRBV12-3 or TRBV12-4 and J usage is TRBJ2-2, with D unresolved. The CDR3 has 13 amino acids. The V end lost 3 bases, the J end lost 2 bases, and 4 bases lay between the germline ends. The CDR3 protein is CASSLGNTGELFF. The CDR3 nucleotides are TGTGCCAGCAGTTTGGGAAACACCGGGGAGCTGTTTTTT.

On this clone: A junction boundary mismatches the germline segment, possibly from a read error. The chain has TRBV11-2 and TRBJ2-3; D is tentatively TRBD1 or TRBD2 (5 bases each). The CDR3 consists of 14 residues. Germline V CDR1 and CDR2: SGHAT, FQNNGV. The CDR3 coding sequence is TGTGCCAGCAGCTTAATCGGGGCCGGAGATACGCAATATTTT. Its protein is CASSLIGAGDTQYF.

For the CDR3, the DNA is TGTGCCAGCAGTTACGGTTCAGGGAGCACTGAAGCTTTCTTT. It specifies CASSYGSGSTEAFF. The genes are TRBV6-5 and TRBJ1-1, with D possibly being TRBD1 (5 bases). Trimming cost V 2 bases and J 4 bases, with 11 bases left between them. This CDR3 comprises 14 residues. Per germline, CDR1 MNHEY and CDR2 SVGAGI.

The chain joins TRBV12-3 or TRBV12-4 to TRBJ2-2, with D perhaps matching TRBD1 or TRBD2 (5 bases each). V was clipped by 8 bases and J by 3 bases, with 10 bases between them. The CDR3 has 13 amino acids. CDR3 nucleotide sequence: TGTGCCAGCCACCTGGGGGACACCGGGGAGCTGTTTTTT. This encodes CASHLGDTGELFF.

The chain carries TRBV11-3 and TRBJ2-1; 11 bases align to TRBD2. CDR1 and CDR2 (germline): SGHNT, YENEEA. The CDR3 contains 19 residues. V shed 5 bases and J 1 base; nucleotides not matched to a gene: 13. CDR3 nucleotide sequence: TGTGCCAGCAGCCCGCGGGGGTATTTAGCGGGAGGGTCCTACAATGAGCAGTTCTTC. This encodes CASSPRGYLAGGSYNEQFF.

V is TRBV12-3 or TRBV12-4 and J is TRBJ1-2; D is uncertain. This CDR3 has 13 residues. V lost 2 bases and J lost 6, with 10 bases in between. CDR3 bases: TGTGCCAGCAGTTTATCGGGGTTCGATGGCTACACCTTC. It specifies CASSLSGFDGYTF.

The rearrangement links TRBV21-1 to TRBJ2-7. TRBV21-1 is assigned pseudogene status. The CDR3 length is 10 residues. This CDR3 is CASSTRPRRW. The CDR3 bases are TGTGCCAGCAGCACCCGGCCCCGACGGTGG.

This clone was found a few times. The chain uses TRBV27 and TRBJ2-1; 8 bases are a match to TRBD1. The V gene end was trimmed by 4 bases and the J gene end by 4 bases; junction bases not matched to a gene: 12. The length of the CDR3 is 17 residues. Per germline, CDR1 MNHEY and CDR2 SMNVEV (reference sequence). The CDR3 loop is CASSSRQGRYRYNEQFF. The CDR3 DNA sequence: TGTGCCAGCAGTTCTCGACAGGGGCGCTACAGATACAATGAGCAGTTCTTC.